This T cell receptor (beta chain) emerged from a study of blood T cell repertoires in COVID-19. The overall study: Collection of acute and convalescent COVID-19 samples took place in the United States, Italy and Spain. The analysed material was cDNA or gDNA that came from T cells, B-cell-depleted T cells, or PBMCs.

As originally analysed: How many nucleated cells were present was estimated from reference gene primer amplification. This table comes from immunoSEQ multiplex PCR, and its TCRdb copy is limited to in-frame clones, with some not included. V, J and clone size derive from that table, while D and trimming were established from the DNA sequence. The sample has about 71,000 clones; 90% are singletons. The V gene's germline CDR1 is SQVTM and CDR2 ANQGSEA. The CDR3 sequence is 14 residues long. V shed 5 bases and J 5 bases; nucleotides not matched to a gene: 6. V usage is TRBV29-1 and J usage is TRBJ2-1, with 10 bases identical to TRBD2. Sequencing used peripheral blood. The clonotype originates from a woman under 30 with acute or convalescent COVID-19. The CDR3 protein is CSVLSGLANNEQFF. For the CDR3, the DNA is TGCAGCGTTCTTTCGGGACTAGCGAACAATGAGCAGTTCTTC.